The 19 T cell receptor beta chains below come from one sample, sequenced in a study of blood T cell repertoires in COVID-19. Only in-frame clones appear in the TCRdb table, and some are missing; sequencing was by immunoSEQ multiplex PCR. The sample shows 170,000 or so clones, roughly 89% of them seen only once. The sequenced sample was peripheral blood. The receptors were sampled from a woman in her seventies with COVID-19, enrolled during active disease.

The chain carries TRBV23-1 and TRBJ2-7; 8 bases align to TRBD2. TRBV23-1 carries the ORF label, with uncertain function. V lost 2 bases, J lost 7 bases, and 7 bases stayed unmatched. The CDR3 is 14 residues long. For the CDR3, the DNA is TGCGCCAGCAGTCAACTCGGGGGGGCGCAGGAGCAGTACTTC. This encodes CASSQLGGAQEQYF.

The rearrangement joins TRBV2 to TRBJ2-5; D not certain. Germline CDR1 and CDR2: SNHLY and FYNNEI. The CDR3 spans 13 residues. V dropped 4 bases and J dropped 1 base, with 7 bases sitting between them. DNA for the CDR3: TGTGCCAGCAGTGGGTTTAGCCAAGAGACCCAGTACTTC. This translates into CASSGFSQETQYF.

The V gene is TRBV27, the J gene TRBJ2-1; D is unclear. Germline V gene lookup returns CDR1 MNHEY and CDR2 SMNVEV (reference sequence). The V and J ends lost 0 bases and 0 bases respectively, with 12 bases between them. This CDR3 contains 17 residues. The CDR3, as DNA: TGTGCCAGCAGTTTATCACTGGCGGCAAGCTCCTACAATGAGCAGTTCTTC. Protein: CASSLSLAASSYNEQFF.

The CDR3 is CASSRTGWPEAFF. CDR3 sequence (DNA): TGTGCCAGTAGTAGGACAGGGTGGCCTGAAGCTTTCTTT. The gene calls are TRBV19 and TRBJ1-1, with 8 nucleotides matching TRBD1. The V gene end was trimmed by 4 bases and the J gene end by 6 bases; junction bases not matched to a gene: 4. The CDR3 loop spans 13 amino acids. Germline V lookup: CDR1 LNHDA, CDR2 SQIVND (reference sequence).

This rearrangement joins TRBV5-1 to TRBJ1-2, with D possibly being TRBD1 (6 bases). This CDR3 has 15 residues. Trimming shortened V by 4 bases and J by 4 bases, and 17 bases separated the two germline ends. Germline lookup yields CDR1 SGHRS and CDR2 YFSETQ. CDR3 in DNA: TGCGCCAGCAGCGAGGGACACTCTGGGGCCTATGGCTACACCTTC. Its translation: CASSEGHSGAYGYTF.

Written as DNA, the CDR3 is TGTGCCAGCAGTTTGTCAGGTGGCTATGGCTACACCTTC. This encodes CASSLSGGYGYTF. The chain joins TRBV12-3 or TRBV12-4 to TRBJ1-2; D is unresolved. V was trimmed by 3 bases and J by 4 bases, leaving 9 bases between them. The CDR3 spans 13 residues.

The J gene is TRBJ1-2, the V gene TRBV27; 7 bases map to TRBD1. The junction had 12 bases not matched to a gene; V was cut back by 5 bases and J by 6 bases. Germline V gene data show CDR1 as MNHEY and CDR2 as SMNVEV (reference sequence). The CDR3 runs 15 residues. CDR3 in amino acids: CASSPLQGNFNGYTF. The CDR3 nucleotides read TGTGCCAGCAGTCCCTTACAGGGGAACTTTAATGGCTACACCTTC.

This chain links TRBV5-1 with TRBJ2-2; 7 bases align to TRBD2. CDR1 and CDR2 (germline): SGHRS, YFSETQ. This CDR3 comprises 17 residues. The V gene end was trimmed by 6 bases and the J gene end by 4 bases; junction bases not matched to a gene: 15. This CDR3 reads CASTRSRGSGVTGELFF. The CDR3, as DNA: TGCGCCAGCACGCGGTCCCGCGGGAGCGGAGTCACCGGGGAGCTGTTTTTT.

The CDR3 DNA is TGTGCCTCCCCTGCAGCGGGAGACACCATATATTTT. As protein: CASPAAGDTIYF. This chain joins TRBV30 and TRBJ1-3; D unclear. In germline, CDR1 is GTSNPN, CDR2 SVGIG (reference sequence). The CDR3 consists of 12 residues. V was trimmed by 7 bases and J by 8 bases, leaving 15 bases between them.

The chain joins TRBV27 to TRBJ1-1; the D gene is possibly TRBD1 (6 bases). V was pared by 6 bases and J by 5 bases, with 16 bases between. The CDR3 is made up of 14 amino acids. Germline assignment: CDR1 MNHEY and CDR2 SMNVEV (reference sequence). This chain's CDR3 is CASRSNRVGTEAFF. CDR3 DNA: TGTGCCAGCAGGTCAAACAGGGTGGGGACTGAAGCTTTCTTT.

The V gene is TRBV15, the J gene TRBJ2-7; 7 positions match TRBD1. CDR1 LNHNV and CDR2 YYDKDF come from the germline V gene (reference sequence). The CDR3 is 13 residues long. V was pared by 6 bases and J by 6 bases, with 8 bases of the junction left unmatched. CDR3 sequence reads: CATSPDRVGEQYF. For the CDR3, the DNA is TGTGCCACCAGTCCCGACAGGGTTGGCGAGCAGTACTTC.

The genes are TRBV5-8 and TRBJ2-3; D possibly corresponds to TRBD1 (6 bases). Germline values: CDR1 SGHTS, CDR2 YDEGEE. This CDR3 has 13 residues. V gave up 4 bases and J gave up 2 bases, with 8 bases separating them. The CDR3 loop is CASSRGYTDTQYF. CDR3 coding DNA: TGTGCCAGCAGCAGGGGGTACACAGATACGCAGTATTTT.

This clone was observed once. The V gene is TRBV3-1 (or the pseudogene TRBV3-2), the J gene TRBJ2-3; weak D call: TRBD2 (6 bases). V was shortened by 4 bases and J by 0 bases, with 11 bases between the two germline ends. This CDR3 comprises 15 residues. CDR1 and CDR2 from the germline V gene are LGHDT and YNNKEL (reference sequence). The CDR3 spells CASSRSSDSTDTQYF. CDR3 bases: TGTGCCAGCAGCCGATCTAGCGACAGCACAGATACGCAGTATTTT.

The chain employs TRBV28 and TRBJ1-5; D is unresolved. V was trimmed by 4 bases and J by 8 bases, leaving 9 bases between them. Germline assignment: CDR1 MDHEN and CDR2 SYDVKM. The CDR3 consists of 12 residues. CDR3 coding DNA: TGTGCCAGCAGTTCCCTCGTAAAGCCCCAGCATTTT. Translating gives CASSSLVKPQHF.

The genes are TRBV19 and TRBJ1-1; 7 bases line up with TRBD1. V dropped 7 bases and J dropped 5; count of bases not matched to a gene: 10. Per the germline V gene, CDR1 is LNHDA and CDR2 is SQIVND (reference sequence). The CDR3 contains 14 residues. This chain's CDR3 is CASNYRGLGTEAFF. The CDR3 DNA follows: TGTGCCAGTAACTACAGGGGACTGGGGACTGAAGCTTTCTTT. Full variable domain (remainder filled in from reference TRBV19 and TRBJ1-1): DGGITQSPKYLFRKEGQNVTLSCEQNLNHDAMYWYRQDPGQGLRLIYYSQIVNDFQKGDIAEGYSVSREKKESFPLTVTSAQKNPTAFYLCASNYRGLGTEAFFGQGTRLTVV.

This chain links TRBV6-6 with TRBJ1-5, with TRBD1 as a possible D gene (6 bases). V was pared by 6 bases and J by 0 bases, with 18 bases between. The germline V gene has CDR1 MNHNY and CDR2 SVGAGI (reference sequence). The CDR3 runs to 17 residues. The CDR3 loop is CASSRGIRGSSNQPQHF. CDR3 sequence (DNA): TGTGCCAGCAGCCGAGGGATCAGGGGAAGTAGCAATCAGCCCCAGCATTTT.

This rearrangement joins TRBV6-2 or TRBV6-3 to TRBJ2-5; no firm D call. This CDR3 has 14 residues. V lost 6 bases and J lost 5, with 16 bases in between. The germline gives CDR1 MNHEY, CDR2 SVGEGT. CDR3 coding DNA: TGTGCCAGCAGCGCTTGGAGAACCGGGGAGACCCAGTACTTC. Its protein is CASSAWRTGETQYF.

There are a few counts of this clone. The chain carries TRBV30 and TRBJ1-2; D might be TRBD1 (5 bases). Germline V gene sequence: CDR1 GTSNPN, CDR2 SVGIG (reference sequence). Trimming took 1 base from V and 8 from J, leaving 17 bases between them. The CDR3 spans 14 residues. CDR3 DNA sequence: TGTGCCTGGAGTGCGGGCAGGGATTACGACGGCTACACCTTC. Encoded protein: CAWSAGRDYDGYTF. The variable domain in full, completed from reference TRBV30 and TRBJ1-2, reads SQTIHQWPATLVQPVGSPLSLECTVEGTSNPNLYWYRQAAGRGLQLLFYSVGIGQISSEVPQNLSASRPQDRQFILSSKKLLLSDSGFYLCAWSAGRDYDGYTFGSGTRLTVV.

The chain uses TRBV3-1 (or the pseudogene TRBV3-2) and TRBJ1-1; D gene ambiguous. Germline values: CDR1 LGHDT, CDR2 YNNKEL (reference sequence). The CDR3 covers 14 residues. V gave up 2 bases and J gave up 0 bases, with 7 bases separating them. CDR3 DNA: TGTGCCAGCAGCCAAAACAGACTGAACACTGAAGCTTTCTTT. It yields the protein CASSQNRLNTEAFF.